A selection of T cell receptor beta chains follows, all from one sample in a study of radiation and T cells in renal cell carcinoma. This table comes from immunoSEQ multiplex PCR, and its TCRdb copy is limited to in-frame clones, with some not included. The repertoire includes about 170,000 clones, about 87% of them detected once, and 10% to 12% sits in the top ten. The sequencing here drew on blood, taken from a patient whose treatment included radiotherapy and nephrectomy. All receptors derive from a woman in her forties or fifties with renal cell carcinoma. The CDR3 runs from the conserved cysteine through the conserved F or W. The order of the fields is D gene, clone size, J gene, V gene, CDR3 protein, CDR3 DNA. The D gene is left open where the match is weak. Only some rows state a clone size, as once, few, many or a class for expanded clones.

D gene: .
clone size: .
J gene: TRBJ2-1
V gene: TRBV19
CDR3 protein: CASSETWGNNEQFF
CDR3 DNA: TGTGCCAGTAGCGAGACCTGGGGGAACAATGAGCAGTTCTTC

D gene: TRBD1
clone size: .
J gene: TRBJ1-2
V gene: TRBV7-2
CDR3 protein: CASSPTGVNGYTF
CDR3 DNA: TGTGCCAGCAGCCCGACAGGGGTAAATGGCTACACCTTC

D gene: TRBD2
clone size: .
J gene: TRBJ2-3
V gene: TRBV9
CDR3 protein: CASSPQLAGGRRTQYF
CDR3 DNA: TGTGCCAGCAGCCCCCAACTAGCGGGGGGGCGGCGTACGCAGTATTTT

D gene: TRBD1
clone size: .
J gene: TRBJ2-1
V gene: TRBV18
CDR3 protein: CASSPDRANEQFF
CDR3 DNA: TGTGCCAGCTCACCCGACAGGGCTAATGAGCAGTTCTTC

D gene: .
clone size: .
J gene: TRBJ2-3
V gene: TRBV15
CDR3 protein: CATRSPALNTQYF
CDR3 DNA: TGTGCCACCCGCTCCCCAGCATTAAATACGCAGTATTTT

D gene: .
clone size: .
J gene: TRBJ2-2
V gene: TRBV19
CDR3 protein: CASSRRGLDTGELFF
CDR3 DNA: TGTGCCAGTAGTAGGAGGGGTTTAGACACCGGGGAGCTGTTTTTT

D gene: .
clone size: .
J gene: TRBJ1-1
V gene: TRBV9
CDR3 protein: CASSVLGKGDTEAFF
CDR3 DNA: TGTGCCAGCAGCGTATTGGGGAAAGGGGACACTGAAGCTTTCTTT

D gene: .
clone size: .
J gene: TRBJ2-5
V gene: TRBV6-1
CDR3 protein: CASSDIRDTLQETQYF
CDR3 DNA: TGTGCCAGCAGTGATATACGGGACACTCTTCAAGAGACCCAGTACTTC

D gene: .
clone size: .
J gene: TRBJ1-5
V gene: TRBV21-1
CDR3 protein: CASSQGWGQNQPQHF
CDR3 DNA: TGTGCCAGCAGCCAAGGTTGGGGGCAAAATCAGCCCCAGCATTTT

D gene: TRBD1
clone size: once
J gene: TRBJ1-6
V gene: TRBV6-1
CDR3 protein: CASSENPGQGGSPLHF
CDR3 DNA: TGTGCCAGCAGTGAAAACCCGGGACAGGGCGGTTCACCCCTCCACTTT

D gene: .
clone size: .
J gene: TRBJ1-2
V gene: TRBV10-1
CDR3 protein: CATLRRGQGRINYGYTF
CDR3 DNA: TGCGCCACCCTACGCAGGGGCCAAGGGCGAATTAACTATGGCTACACCTTC

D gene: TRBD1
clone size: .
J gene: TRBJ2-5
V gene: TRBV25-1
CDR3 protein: CASSELTGGETQYF
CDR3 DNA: TGTGCCAGCAGTGAATTAACAGGGGGAGAGACCCAGTACTTC

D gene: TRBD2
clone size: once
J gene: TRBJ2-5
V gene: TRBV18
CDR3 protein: CASSASGGKQETQYF
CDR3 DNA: TGTGCCAGCTCGGCTAGCGGGGGGAAACAAGAGACCCAGTACTTC

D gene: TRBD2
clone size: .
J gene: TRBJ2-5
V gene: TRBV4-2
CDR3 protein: CASSQILAAETQYF
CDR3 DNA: TGTGCCAGCAGCCAAATACTAGCGGCGGAGACCCAGTACTTC

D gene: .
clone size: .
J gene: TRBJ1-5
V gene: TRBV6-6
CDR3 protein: CASSYSGRENQPQHF
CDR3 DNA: TGTGCCAGCAGTTACTCGGGCAGGGAAAATCAGCCCCAGCATTTT

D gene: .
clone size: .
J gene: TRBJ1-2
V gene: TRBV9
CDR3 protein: CASSALRGESVGYTF
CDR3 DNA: TGTGCCAGCAGCGCCTTACGGGGGGAATCAGTCGGCTACACCTTC

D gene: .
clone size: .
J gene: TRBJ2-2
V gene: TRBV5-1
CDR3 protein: CASSLDWATGELFF
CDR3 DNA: TGCGCCAGCAGCTTGGATTGGGCCACCGGGGAGCTGTTTTTT

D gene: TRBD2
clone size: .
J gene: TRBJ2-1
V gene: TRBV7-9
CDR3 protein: CASSSSSGTSGLNEQFF
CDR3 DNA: TGTGCCAGCAGCTCCTCCTCCGGGACTAGCGGGCTCAATGAGCAGTTCTTC

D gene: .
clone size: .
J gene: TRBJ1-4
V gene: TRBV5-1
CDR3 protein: CASSFEGRENEKLFF
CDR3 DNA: TGCGCCAGCAGCTTCGAGGGTAGGGAGAATGAAAAACTGTTTTTT

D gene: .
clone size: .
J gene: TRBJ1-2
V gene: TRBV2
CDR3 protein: CASSESGVGGYTF
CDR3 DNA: TGTGCCAGCAGTGAAAGCGGGGTAGGAGGCTACACCTTC

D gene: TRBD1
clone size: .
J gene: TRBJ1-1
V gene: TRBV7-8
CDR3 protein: CASSLNVADRGSIAEAFF
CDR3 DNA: TGTGCCAGCAGCTTAAATGTGGCCGACAGGGGTAGTATTGCTGAAGCTTTCTTT

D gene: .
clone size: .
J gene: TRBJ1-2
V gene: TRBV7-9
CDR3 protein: CASSLSRVNGYTF
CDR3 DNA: TGTGCCAGCAGCTTATCAAGGGTAAATGGCTACACCTTC

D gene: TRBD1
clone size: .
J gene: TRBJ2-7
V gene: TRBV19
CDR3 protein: CASTPGTGSYEQYF
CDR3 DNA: TGTGCCAGTACCCCCGGGACAGGGAGTTACGAGCAGTACTTC

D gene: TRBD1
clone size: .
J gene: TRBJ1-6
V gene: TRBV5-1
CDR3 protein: CASKGSDRDNSPLHF
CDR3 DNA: TGCGCCAGCAAGGGGTCGGACAGGGATAATTCACCCCTCCACTTT

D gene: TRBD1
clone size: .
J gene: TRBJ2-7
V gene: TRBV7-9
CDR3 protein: CASSRQGPGEQYF
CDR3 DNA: TGTGCCAGCAGCCGACAGGGTCCGGGCGAGCAGTACTTC

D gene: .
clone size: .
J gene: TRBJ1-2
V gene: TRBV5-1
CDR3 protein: CASSLRAGQTFNYGYTF
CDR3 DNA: TGCGCCAGCAGCTTGCGGGCAGGGCAAACCTTTAACTATGGCTACACCTTC

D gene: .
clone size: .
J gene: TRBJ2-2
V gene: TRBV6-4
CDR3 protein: CASSALRGAGELFF
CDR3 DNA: TGTGCCAGCAGTGCCCTTAGGGGGGCCGGGGAGCTGTTTTTT

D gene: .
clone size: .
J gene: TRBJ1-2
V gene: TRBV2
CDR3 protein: CASRLISGGDGYTF
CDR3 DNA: TGTGCCAGCAGGCTTATCTCCGGAGGGGATGGCTACACCTTC

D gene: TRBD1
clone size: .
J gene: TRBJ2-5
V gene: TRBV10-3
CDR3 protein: CAISAGQQETQYF
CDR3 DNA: TGTGCCATCAGTGCGGGACAGCAAGAGACCCAGTACTTC

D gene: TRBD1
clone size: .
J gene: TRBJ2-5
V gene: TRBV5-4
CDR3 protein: CASSSQQGEETQYF
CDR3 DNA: TGTGCCAGCAGCTCGCAACAGGGGGAAGAGACCCAGTACTTC

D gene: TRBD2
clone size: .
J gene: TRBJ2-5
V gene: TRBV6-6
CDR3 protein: CASSPPNGGAGETQYF
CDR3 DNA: TGTGCCAGCAGTCCCCCTAACGGGGGGGCAGGAGAGACCCAGTACTTC

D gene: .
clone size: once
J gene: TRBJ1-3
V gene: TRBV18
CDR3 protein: CASSGEVGNTIYF
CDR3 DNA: TGTGCCAGCTCCGGCGAGGTCGGAAACACCATATATTTT

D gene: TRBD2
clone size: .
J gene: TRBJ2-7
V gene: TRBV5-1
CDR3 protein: CASSGRGSTYEQYF
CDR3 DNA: TGCGCCAGCAGTGGGCGGGGGAGTACCTACGAGCAGTACTTC

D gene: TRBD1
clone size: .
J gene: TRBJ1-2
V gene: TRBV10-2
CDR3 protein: CASRQQGAQYGYTF
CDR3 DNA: TGCGCCAGCAGGCAACAGGGGGCGCAATATGGCTACACCTTC

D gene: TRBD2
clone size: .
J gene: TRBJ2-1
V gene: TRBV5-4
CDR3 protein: CASGGVNEQFF
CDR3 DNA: TGTGCCAGCGGGGGGGTCAATGAGCAGTTCTTC

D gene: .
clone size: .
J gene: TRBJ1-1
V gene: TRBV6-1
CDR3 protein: CASRSGGAQNTEAFF
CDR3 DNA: TGTGCCAGCAGGTCCGGGGGGGCCCAGAACACTGAAGCTTTCTTT

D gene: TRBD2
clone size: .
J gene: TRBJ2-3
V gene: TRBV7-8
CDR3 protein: CASSRFRTSPDTQYF
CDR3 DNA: TGTGCCAGCAGCCGGTTCAGGACTAGTCCAGATACGCAGTATTTT